This is a list of T cell receptor beta chains from one sample in a study of patients and donors after allogeneic stem cell transplantation. TCRdb re-derived calls from the RT-PCR reads in MiXCR, one entry per CDR3 protein. The table includes about 110,000 distinct CDR3 sequences, roughly 37% detected once. The sample taken for sequencing was blood, either unsorted or a sorted T cell fraction (not recorded which). The receptors shown here come from a human donor who was either an allogeneic HSCT recipient or a stem cell or donor lymphocyte infusion donor (not recorded which). It is not recorded whose cells these are; they may come from a transplant donor. The CDR3 runs from the conserved cysteine through the conserved F or W. The D gene is left open where the match is weak. Where a row states a size, it is once, few, many or the class of an expanded clone; other rows omit it.

len	v_gene	abundance	d_gene	j_gene	CDR3aa	CDR3nt
15	TRBV7-2	NA	NA	TRBJ1-4	CASSSGRATNEKLFF	TGTGCCAGCAGCTCCGGACGTGCAACTAATGAAAAACTGTTTTTT
14	TRBV24-1	few	TRBD1	TRBJ1-5	CATSDGTGDQPQHF	TGTGCCACCAGTGATGGGACAGGGGATCAGCCCCAGCATTTT
17	TRBV12-3/TRBV12-4	NA	TRBD1	TRBJ1-5	CASSSQPGTGFNQPQHF	TGTGCCAGCAGCTCCCAACCCGGGACAGGGTTCAATCAGCCCCAGCATTTT
17	TRBV6-5	NA	NA	TRBJ2-1	CASSSPVGVGSYNEQFF	TGTGCCAGCAGCTCCCCCGTGGGGGTGGGCTCCTACAATGAGCAGTTCTTC
11	TRBV5-1	NA	NA	TRBJ1-1	CASSVGTEAFF	TGCGCCAGCAGCGTCGGGACTGAAGCTTTCTTT
13	TRBV7-2	few	NA	TRBJ1-2	CASSALPNYGYTF	TGTGCCAGCAGCGCTCTTCCTAACTATGGCTACACCTTC
13	TRBV5-1	NA	NA	TRBJ2-7	CASSLGRGTEQYF	TGCGCCAGCAGCTTGGGGCGGGGTACCGAGCAGTACTTC
16	TRBV6-6	few	NA	TRBJ1-2	CASSYTLTVSGAGYTF	TGTGCCAGCAGTTACACTTTGACAGTCAGTGGGGCTGGCTACACCTTC
14	TRBV5-1	once	NA	TRBJ2-1	CASSFNRGYNEQFF	TGCGCCAGCAGCTTTAATCGAGGTTACAATGAGCAGTTCTTC
14	TRBV7-2	few	NA	TRBJ1-2	CASSLKIPGGGYTF	TGTGCCAGCAGTTTAAAAATTCCGGGAGGCGGCTACACCTTC
14	TRBV10-3	few	TRBD1	TRBJ2-3	CAISRGGSTDTQYF	TGTGCCATCAGTAGAGGGGGCAGCACAGATACGCAGTATTTT
11	TRBV6-2/TRBV6-3	NA	NA	TRBJ2-2	CASSKTGELFF	TGTGCCAGCAGTAAGACCGGGGAGCTGTTTTTT
16	TRBV2	once	NA	TRBJ2-1	CASSVRSGLLFNEQFF	TGTGCCAGCAGTGTCCGATCGGGTCTCCTCTTCAATGAGCAGTTCTTC
16	TRBV6-2/TRBV6-3	NA	TRBD2	TRBJ2-7	CASSYRIAGTAYEQYF	TGTGCCAGCAGTTACCGCATAGCGGGAACGGCCTACGAGCAGTACTTC
16	TRBV4-3	once	TRBD1	TRBJ2-7	CASSQEARTGDNEQYF	TGCGCCAGCAGCCAAGAGGCCCGGACAGGGGATAACGAGCAGTACTTC
12	TRBV6-5	few	NA	TRBJ2-3	CASAKIPDTQYF	TGTGCCAGCGCTAAGATCCCAGATACGCAGTATTTT
16	TRBV9	NA	TRBD2	TRBJ2-3	CASSVASGKPADTQYF	TGTGCCAGCAGCGTAGCTAGCGGGAAGCCCGCAGATACGCAGTATTTT
16	TRBV4-2	NA	NA	TRBJ2-1	CASSQVQGLPDNEQFF	TGTGCCAGCAGCCAAGTTCAGGGACTTCCCGACAATGAGCAGTTCTTC
17	TRBV20-1	NA	TRBD1	TRBJ1-1	CSARTQGSRKGDTEAFF	TGCAGTGCTAGGACACAGGGGTCCCGCAAGGGGGACACTGAAGCTTTCTTT
14	TRBV12-3/TRBV12-4	NA	NA	TRBJ2-1	CASSTWARHNEQFF	TGTGCCAGCAGTACCTGGGCCCGACACAATGAGCAGTTCTTC
13	TRBV18	NA	TRBD1	TRBJ1-1	CASSPNPGQQAFF	TGTGCCAGCTCACCTAATCCGGGACAGCAAGCTTTCTTT
19	TRBV27	few	TRBD1	TRBJ1-1	CASSFPYPDREDVETEAFF	TGTGCCAGCAGTTTCCCCTACCCGGACAGGGAAGATGTGGAAACTGAAGCTTTCTTT
14	TRBV12-3/TRBV12-4	NA	TRBD1	TRBJ2-1	CASRRQGEGGEQFF	TGTGCCAGCAGAAGACAGGGGGAGGGAGGTGAGCAGTTCTTC
14	TRBV27	NA	NA	TRBJ1-2	CASSSPQGGYGYTF	TGTGCCAGCAGTTCACCACAGGGAGGCTATGGCTACACCTTC
13	TRBV29-1	NA	TRBD1	TRBJ2-2	CSVATGQGGELFF	TGCAGCGTGGCGACAGGGCAAGGCGGGGAGCTGTTTTTT